What follows is one T cell receptor beta chain and its context. This sample was included in a study of T cell changes during pregnancy in multiple sclerosis. Measured with immunoSEQ multiplex PCR; TCRdb has only the in-frame clones, and not every one. The table lists some 48,000 clones, approximately 91% of them singletons. The V gene end was trimmed by 0 bases and the J gene end by 11 bases; junction bases not matched to a gene: 6. The CDR3 loop spans 14 amino acids. Germline CDR1 is SGHRS and CDR2 is YFSETQ. Source: CD4+ T cells from peripheral blood mononuclear cells, taken after pregnancy. The source of this sequence is a female donor in good health, enrolled as a control in a pregnancy study. V and J are TRBV5-1 and TRBJ2-3, with 10 bases matching TRBD2. The chain's CDR3 is CASSLDMVAGGQYF. Here the CDR3 DNA reads TGCGCCAGCAGCTTGGATATGGTAGCGGGGGGGCAGTATTTT.